The 24 T cell receptor beta chains in this list originate from one sample, sequenced in a study of identical twins. TCRdb reprocessed the 5' RACE reads with MiXCR, giving one entry per CDR3 protein. In the table there are 450,000 or so distinct CDR3 sequences, approximately 15% of which are singletons. The data also belong to a second study, concerning yellow fever vaccine responses in identical twins.

Material: CD4+ T cells sorted from blood. These receptors were obtained from a woman in her late teens or twenties in good health.

The chain employs TRBV14 and TRBJ2-2; D remains unclear. CDR1 SGHDN and CDR2 FVKESK come from the germline V gene. V dropped 1 base and J dropped 0 bases, with 9 bases sitting between them. CDR3 length: 16 residues. Here the CDR3 reads CASSQVGQANTGELFF. CDR3 bases: TGTGCCAGCAGCCAAGTAGGGCAGGCGAACACCGGGGAGCTGTTTTTT.

A few counts support this clonotype. This rearrangement joins TRBV5-6 to TRBJ2-7; D perhaps matches TRBD2 (6 bases). CDR1 is SGHDT and CDR2 is YYEEEE in the germline V gene. Trimming cost V 2 bases and J 1 base, with 16 bases left between them. The CDR3 loop spans 16 amino acids. The CDR3, as DNA: TGTGCCAGCAGCTTATATAGGGGAGGACCTTCCTACGAGCAGTACTTC. Its protein is CASSLYRGGPSYEQYF.

This rearrangement joins TRBV18 to TRBJ2-1; 12 nucleotides line up with TRBD2. From germline, CDR1 is KGHSH and CDR2 LQKENI. This CDR3 comprises 15 residues. Trimming removed 6 bases from V and 6 bases from J; junction bases left unmatched: 6. The CDR3 DNA reads as TGTGCCAGCTCCCCTAGCGGGGGGGCCGGCAATGAGCAGTTCTTC. Translated, it gives CASSPSGGAGNEQFF.

This clonotype occurred a few times. This chain links TRBV10-3 with TRBJ2-1; D uncertain. The V gene's germline CDR1 is ENHRY and CDR2 SYGVKD. V lost 4 bases and J lost 7, with 8 bases in between. The CDR3 spans 12 residues. CDR3 residues: CAISGTENEQFF. In DNA form, the CDR3 reads TGTGCCATCAGTGGTACAGAAAATGAGCAGTTCTTC.

The chain carries TRBV2 and TRBJ2-3; possible D gene TRBD2, 5 bases. CDR1 SNHLY and CDR2 FYNNEI come from the germline V gene. V was clipped by 3 bases and J by 2 bases, with 12 bases between them. The CDR3 loop spans 15 amino acids. The CDR3 region is CASSDLGRSTDTQYF. DNA of the CDR3: TGTGCCAGCAGTGATTTAGGGAGATCCACAGATACGCAGTATTTT.

DNA for the CDR3: TGTGCCATCAGAAGACAGGGTACCTACGAGCAGTACTTC. The encoded protein is CAIRRQGTYEQYF. The chain combines TRBV10-3 with TRBJ2-7; 7 bases agree with TRBD1. The V and J ends lost 6 bases and 2 bases, in that order; junction bases with no gene match: 4. The CDR3 contains 13 residues. Germline assignment: CDR1 ENHRY and CDR2 SYGVKD.

V is TRBV28 and J is TRBJ2-7; 8 bases are shared with TRBD1. Germline assignment: CDR1 MDHEN and CDR2 SYDVKM. The CDR3 runs 14 residues. V lost 3 bases, J lost 0 bases, and 1 base stayed unmatched. In nucleotides, the CDR3 is TGTGCCAGCAGTTTGGGACAGGCCTCCTACGAGCAGTACTTC. This sequence encodes CASSLGQASYEQYF.

The rearrangement uses TRBV19 and TRBJ2-7; D might be TRBD1 (6 bases). The CDR3 has 14 residues. The germline V and J ends were trimmed by 8 bases and 6 bases, with 20 bases remaining between them. Germline CDR1 is LNHDA and CDR2 is SQIVND (reference sequence). The CDR3 protein is CASSFGTTSGEQYF. The CDR3 nucleotides read TGTGCCAGTTCTTTTGGGACAACTTCGGGCGAGCAGTACTTC.

Only a few counts were recorded for this clonotype. The V call is TRBV7-8, the J call TRBJ2-3; no firm D call. Germline CDR1 reads SGHVS; CDR2 reads FQNEAQ. CDR3 length: 13 amino acids. V lost 3 bases to trimming and J lost 5 bases, with 9 bases between them. The CDR3 DNA reads TGTGCCAGCAGCTTGGGAAAAAGAGATACGCAGTATTTT. As protein: CASSLGKRDTQYF. The whole variable domain, remainder taken from reference TRBV7-8 and TRBJ2-3, is GAGVSQSPRYKVAKRGQDVALRCDPISGHVSLFWYQQALGQGPEFLTYFQNEAQLDKSGLPSDRFFAERPEGSVSTLKIQRTQQEDSAVYLCASSLGKRDTQYFGPGTRLTVL.

The chain joins TRBV10-3 to TRBJ1-4; maybe TRBD1 (5 bases). Deletions cut 5 bases from V and 8 bases from J, with 15 bases between. This CDR3 has 14 amino acids. Germline CDR1 reads ENHRY; CDR2 reads SYGVKD. This chain's CDR3 is CAISLDRRGEKLFF. CDR3 in DNA: TGTGCCATCAGTTTAGACAGAAGGGGCGAAAAACTGTTTTTT.

This clonotype has only one observation. The chain recombines TRBV7-9 with TRBJ2-7; 7 bases line up with TRBD1. The CDR3 contains 14 residues. CDR1 is SEHNR, CDR2 FQNEAQ, per germline (reference sequence). The V gene end was trimmed by 5 bases and the J gene end by 5 bases; junction bases not matched to a gene: 9. The CDR3 sequence: CASSPRTGYNEQYF. CDR3 nucleotide sequence: TGTGCCAGCAGCCCCCGGACAGGATACAACGAGCAGTACTTC. Full variable domain (missing parts from reference TRBV7-9 and TRBJ2-7): DTGVSQNPRHKITKRGQNVTFRCDPISEHNRLYWYRQTLGQGPEFLTYFQNEAQLEKSRLLSDRFSAERPKGSFSTLEIQRTEQGDSAMYLCASSPRTGYNEQYFGPGTRLTVT.

This clonotype was observed a few times. J is TRBJ2-7 and V is TRBV12-3 or TRBV12-4; 10 bases match TRBD1. CDR3 length: 18 amino acids. V was pared by 2 bases and J by 0 bases, with 10 bases of the junction left unmatched. CDR3 in DNA: TGTGCCAGCAGTTTAAGAGGATTAAGGGACAGGGGCTCCTACGAGCAGTACTTC. Translated, it gives CASSLRGLRDRGSYEQYF.

This clonotype was counted between two and nine times. This chain uses TRBV19 with TRBJ1-5; perhaps TRBD1 as D (6 bases). V lost 1 base and J lost 3, with 10 bases in between. The CDR3 has 15 residues. CDR1 and CDR2 from the germline V gene are LNHDA and SQIVND (reference sequence). CDR3 residues: CASSIVSGDNQPQHF. DNA of the CDR3: TGTGCCAGTAGTATAGTATCAGGGGACAATCAGCCCCAGCATTTT.

This clonotype was counted between two and nine times. This chain joins TRBV28 and TRBJ2-7, with 7 bases lining up with TRBD1. V shed 6 bases and J 5 bases; nucleotides not matched to a gene: 7. CDR3 length: 13 amino acids. Germline V gene data show CDR1 as MDHEN and CDR2 as SYDVKM. The CDR3 DNA reads TGTGCCAGCAGATTACAGGGGTCCAACGAGCAGTACTTC. Translated: CASRLQGSNEQYF.

V and J are TRBV2 and TRBJ2-5; unclear D gene. CDR1 and CDR2 from the germline V gene are SNHLY and FYNNEI. The CDR3 length is 11 residues. V dropped 4 bases and J dropped 9 bases, with 9 bases sitting between them. The CDR3 DNA reads as TGTGCCAGCAGTGTAGGAGTGGCCCAGTACTTC. As protein: CASSVGVAQYF.

This chain joins TRBV10-3 and TRBJ2-1; D remains unclear. Trimming shortened V by 3 bases and J by 4 bases, and 10 bases separated the two germline ends. The CDR3 spans 14 residues. Germline loops: CDR1 ENHRY, CDR2 SYGVKD. The CDR3 loop reads CAISDSRGYNEQFF. CDR3 in DNA: TGTGCCATCAGTGACTCTCGCGGATACAATGAGCAGTTCTTC.

This clonotype was picked up one time. The chain employs TRBV18 and TRBJ2-7; 8 positions match TRBD2. The CDR3 extends over 13 amino acids. The germline CDR1 and CDR2 sequences are KGHSH and LQKENI. V lost 3 bases, J lost 5 bases, and 3 bases stayed unmatched. CDR3 sequence (DNA): TGTGCCAGCTCACCCCAAGCGGGAGACGAGCAGTACTTC. Amino acids: CASSPQAGDEQYF.

Here the CDR3 reads CASSSIDRNTGELFF. The CDR3 coding sequence is TGTGCCAGCAGTTCGATAGACAGGAACACCGGGGAGCTGTTTTTT. The chain has TRBV28 and TRBJ2-2, with D possibly matching TRBD1 (5 bases). The germline CDR1 and CDR2 sequences are MDHEN and SYDVKM. This CDR3 spans 15 amino acids. Trimming left V 4 bases short and J 1 base short, with 10 bases between.

The table lists this clonotype with a few counts. The chain recombines TRBV6-2 or TRBV6-3 with TRBJ2-1, with TRBD2 matching over 10 bases. The CDR3 consists of 15 residues. Looked up from germline, CDR1 is MNHEY and CDR2 is SVGEGT. J gave up 6 bases and V 7 bases, and 9 bases lay outside the gene matches. CDR3 loop: CASTQLAGVGNEQFF. In DNA form, the CDR3 reads TGTGCCAGCACCCAGCTAGCGGGAGTTGGCAATGAGCAGTTCTTC.

This clonotype was recorded a few times. The chain employs TRBV6-1 and TRBJ2-1; TRBD1 agrees at 7 bases. The J segment lost 3 bases and the V segment lost 5 bases, leaving 7 bases of the junction unmatched. This CDR3 has 15 amino acids. Germline lookup yields CDR1 MNHNS and CDR2 SASEGT. CDR3 region: CASSKPGQRYNEQFF. In DNA form, the CDR3 reads TGTGCCAGCAGTAAACCGGGACAGCGCTACAATGAGCAGTTCTTC.

This clonotype was detected once. This sequence joins TRBV5-1 and TRBJ2-3, with a tentative D call TRBD1 (5 bases). The CDR3 is 16 amino acids. From germline, CDR1 is SGHRS and CDR2 YFSETQ. The V end was cut by 2 bases, the J end by 6 bases, with 19 bases between. CDR3 residues: CASSFKTRLGPDTQYF. CDR3 nucleotide sequence: TGCGCCAGCAGCTTCAAGACAAGGTTGGGGCCGGATACGCAGTATTTT. Variable domain in full (rest from reference TRBV5-1 and TRBJ2-3): KAGVTQTPRYLIKTRGQQVTLSCSPISGHRSVSWYQQTPGQGLQFLFEYFSETQRNKGNFPGRFSGRQFSNSRSEMNVSTLELGDSALYLCASSFKTRLGPDTQYFGPGTRLTVL.

Only a few counts were recorded for this clonotype. The rearrangement joins TRBV7-3 to TRBJ2-3, with 7 bases identical to TRBD2. Trimming took 7 bases from V and 4 from J; bases not matched to a gene: 8. This CDR3 has 14 residues. Germline CDR1 is SGHTA and CDR2 is FQGTGA. The CDR3 coding sequence is TGTGCCAGCAATAGCGGGTCATCGGCAGATACGCAGTATTTT. It specifies CASNSGSSADTQYF.

The chain couples TRBV5-1 to TRBJ2-7; D may be TRBD2 (5 bases). V was clipped by 0 bases and J by 4 bases, with 17 bases between them. The CDR3 contains 16 residues. CDR1 is SGHRS, CDR2 YFSETQ, per germline. For the CDR3, the DNA is TGCGCCAGCAGCTTGGCTGGTCTAGCAGAGGGTTACGAGCAGTACTTC. Protein product: CASSLAGLAEGYEQYF. Filled out from reference TRBV5-1 and TRBJ2-7, the complete variable domain reads KAGVTQTPRYLIKTRGQQVTLSCSPISGHRSVSWYQQTPGQGLQFLFEYFSETQRNKGNFPGRFSGRQFSNSRSEMNVSTLELGDSALYLCASSLAGLAEGYEQYFGPGTRLTVT.

The chain has TRBV20-1 and TRBJ2-3, with unresolved D. V was shortened by 6 bases and J by 2 bases, with 18 bases between the two germline ends. This CDR3 contains 15 residues. Germline lookup yields CDR1 DFQATT and CDR2 SNEGSKA (reference sequence). The CDR3 coding sequence is TGCAGTGCACCCCTTGGTGGATCTAACACAGATACGCAGTATTTT. This translates into CSAPLGGSNTDTQYF.